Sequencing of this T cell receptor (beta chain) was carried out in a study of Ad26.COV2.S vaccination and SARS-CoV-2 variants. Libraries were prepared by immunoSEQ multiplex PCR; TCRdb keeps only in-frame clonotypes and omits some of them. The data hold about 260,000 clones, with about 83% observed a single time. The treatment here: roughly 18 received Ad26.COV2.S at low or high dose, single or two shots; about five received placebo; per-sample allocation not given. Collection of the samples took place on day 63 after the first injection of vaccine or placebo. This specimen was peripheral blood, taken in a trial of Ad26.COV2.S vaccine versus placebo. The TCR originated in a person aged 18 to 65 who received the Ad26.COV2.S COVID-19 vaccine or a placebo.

CDR3 region: CASSLAGGPSTDTQYF. CDR3 nucleotide sequence: TGCGCCAGCAGCTTGGCGGGAGGGCCTAGCACAGATACGCAGTATTTT. The chain carries TRBV5-1 and TRBJ2-3; TRBD2 matches 8 bases. CDR1 and CDR2 from the germline V gene are SGHRS and YFSETQ. Trimming took 0 bases from V and 0 from J; bases not matched to a gene: 3. The CDR3 has 16 residues. Full variable domain (remainder filled in from reference TRBV5-1 and TRBJ2-3): KAGVTQTPRYLIKTRGQQVTLSCSPISGHRSVSWYQQTPGQGLQFLFEYFSETQRNKGNFPGRFSGRQFSNSRSEMNVSTLELGDSALYLCASSLAGGPSTDTQYFGPGTRLTVL.